The clone carrying this TCR beta chain was counted ten times or more. As yet, its antigen is unknown. The sample originates from a study of CD8+CD57+ T cells in acquired aplastic anemia. Study-level results: Simpson's diversity of CD8+ cells was not significantly different in patients compared with controls.

Researchers used genomic DNA as the template to profile TCR beta VDJ and CDR3. One entry per CDR3 protein results from TCRdb running MiXCR on the reads. The data contain about 160,000 distinct CDR3 sequences, approximately 40% of them singletons. Per germline, CDR1 SGDLS and CDR2 YYNGEE. The V and J ends lost 0 bases and 2 bases respectively, with 9 bases between them. The CDR3 consists of 14 residues. The rearrangement uses TRBV9 and TRBJ2-7; D is ambiguous. Source material: sorted CD4+, CD8+, or CD8+CD57+ T cells (not recorded which) from PBMCs. This receptor was taken from a human donor in good health. For the CDR3, the DNA is TGTGCCAGCAGCGTAGGGCAGGATCCCTACGAGCAGTACTTC. Encoded protein: CASSVGQDPYEQYF.